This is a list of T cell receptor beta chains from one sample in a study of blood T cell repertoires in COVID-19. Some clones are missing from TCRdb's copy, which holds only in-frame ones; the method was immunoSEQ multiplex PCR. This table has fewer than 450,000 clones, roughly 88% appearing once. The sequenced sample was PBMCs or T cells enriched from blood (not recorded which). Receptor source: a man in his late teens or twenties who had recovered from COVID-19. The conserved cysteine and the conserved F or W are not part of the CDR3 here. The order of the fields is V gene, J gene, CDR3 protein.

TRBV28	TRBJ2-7	ASSLLSAGHEQY
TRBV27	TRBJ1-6	ASRPTGGPLH
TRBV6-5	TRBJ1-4	ASSLRVENEKLF
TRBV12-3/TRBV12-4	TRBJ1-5	ASRTANQPQH
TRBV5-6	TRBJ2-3	ASSLGQWEGTDTQY
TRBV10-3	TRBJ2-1	AISVAGSYNEQF
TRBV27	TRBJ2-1	ASSDRGTLDEQF
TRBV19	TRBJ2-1	ASRAHAGTAFYNEQF
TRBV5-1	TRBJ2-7	ASSLRAGAFYEQY
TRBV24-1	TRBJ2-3	ATSDPGGSRVTDTQY
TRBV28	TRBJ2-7	ASSRGLVEQY